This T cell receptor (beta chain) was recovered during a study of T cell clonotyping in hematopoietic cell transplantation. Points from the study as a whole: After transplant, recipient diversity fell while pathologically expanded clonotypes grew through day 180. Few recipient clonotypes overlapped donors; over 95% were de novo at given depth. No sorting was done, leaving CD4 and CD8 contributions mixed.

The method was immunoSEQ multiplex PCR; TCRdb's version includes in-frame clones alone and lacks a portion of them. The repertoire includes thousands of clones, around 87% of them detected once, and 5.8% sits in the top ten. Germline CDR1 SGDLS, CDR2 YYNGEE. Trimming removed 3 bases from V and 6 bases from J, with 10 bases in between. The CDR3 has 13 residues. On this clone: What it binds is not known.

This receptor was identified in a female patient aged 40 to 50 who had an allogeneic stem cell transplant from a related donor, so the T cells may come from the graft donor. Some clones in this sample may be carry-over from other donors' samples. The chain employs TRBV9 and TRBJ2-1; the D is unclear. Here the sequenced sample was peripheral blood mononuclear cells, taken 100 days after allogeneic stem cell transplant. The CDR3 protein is CASSDPFGNEQFF. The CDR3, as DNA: TGTGCCAGCAGCGACCCATTCGGCAATGAGCAGTTCTTC. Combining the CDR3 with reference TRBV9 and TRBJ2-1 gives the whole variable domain DSGVTQTPKHLITATGQRVTLRCSPRSGDLSVYWYQQSLDQGLQFLIQYYNGEERAKGNILERFSAQQFPDLHSELNLSSLELGDSALYFCASSDPFGNEQFFGPGTRLTVL.